This T cell receptor (beta chain) was captured in a study of T cells in Graves' hyperthyroidism and ophthalmopathy. Notes on the study in general: Classification by a 13 V-J model distinguished ophthalmopathy from stable hyperthyroidism. Blood samples included most of the expanded thyroid clonotypes exceeding 0.001.

This clonotype was picked up many times. The antigen is undetermined. Looked up from germline, CDR1 is DFQATT and CDR2 is SNEGSKA (reference sequence). The CDR3 extends over 13 amino acids. J gave up 3 bases and V 5 bases, and 1 base lay outside the gene matches. The investigators amplified TCR beta CDR3 regions from RNA transcripts. HTBI primers were the set used in a first-round RT-PCR of the TCR CDR3. TCRdb called the multiplex PCR reads again in MiXCR, with one record for every CDR3 protein. The sample holds roughly 380,000 distinct CDR3 sequences, approximately 14% seen once. The rearrangement joins TRBV20-1 to TRBJ2-1, with 10 bases identical to TRBD2. The TCR sequence derives from an older woman with Graves' hyperthyroidism. The source material was blood. DNA for the CDR3: TGCAGTGCTGGGACTAGCGTCTACAATGAGCAGTTCTTC. Translation: CSAGTSVYNEQFF.